This TCR beta chain was sequenced for a study of cytomegalovirus exposure and HLA in healthy donors. V dropped 7 bases and J dropped 1; count of bases not matched to a gene: 6. CDR1 is ENHRY and CDR2 is SYGVKD in the germline V gene. This CDR3 is built from 15 residues. The PCR employed 60 Vbeta primers together with 13 Jbeta primers. Clones were read by immunoSEQ multiplex PCR, and TCRdb kept only the in-frame ones, dropping some. Here the sample spans some 82,000 clones, 65% to 85% being singletons. A word on this clone: Its cognate antigen is unknown.

Points from the study as a whole: Most CMV-associated TCR beta chains appeared HLA-restricted in a later analysis. As immune exposure information, only CMV serostatus was available. Reports state that TCR beta sequences accurately predicted most subjects' HLA-A and HLA-B alleles.

Sample: PBMCs. The TCR sequence derives from a woman between 45 and 65 years old in good health and CMV-seronegative. The rearrangement joins TRBV10-3 to TRBJ2-3; TRBD2 aligns across 9 bases. This CDR3 reads CAITSQREGTDTQYF. The CDR3 DNA follows: TGTGCCATCACCTCGCAGCGGGAGGGCACAGATACGCAGTATTTT.